The rows below give T cell receptor beta chains drawn from one sample of a study of T cells in tuberculosis. This table comes from immunoSEQ multiplex PCR, and its TCRdb copy is limited to in-frame clones, with some not included. The table has over 40,000 clones, over 90% seen once. Sequenced sample: PBMCs. Receptors originate from a donor aged 10-30 years with latent tuberculosis or without tuberculosis infection. CDR3s include the opening cysteine and the closing phenylalanine or tryptophan. The order of the fields is J gene, clone size, V gene, CDR3 protein. Size values are once, few and many counts, or a class for expanded clones, and some rows have none.

J: TRBJ1-3; size: .; V: TRBV29-1; CDR3: CSVDRGNTIYF
J: TRBJ2-3; size: .; V: TRBV7-2; CDR3: CASSLGRTGSADTQYF
J: TRBJ1-2; size: .; V: TRBV15; CDR3: CATSRNHAGTGDPDGYTF
J: TRBJ2-5; size: .; V: TRBV7-9; CDR3: CASVREAGVETQYF
J: TRBJ2-3; size: .; V: TRBV7-8; CDR3: CASSSLLAGEHMTDTQYF
J: TRBJ1-3; size: once; V: TRBV5-1; CDR3: CASSRRDGDSGNTIYF
J: TRBJ2-5; size: .; V: TRBV30; CDR3: CAWSVREKYF
J: TRBJ2-1; size: .; V: TRBV5-1; CDR3: CASKTSGDSYNEQFF
J: TRBJ1-5; size: .; V: TRBV2; CDR3: CASREGPSVNQPQHF
J: TRBJ1-6; size: .; V: TRBV9; CDR3: CASSPGSLNNSPLHF
J: TRBJ2-7; size: .; V: TRBV5-1; CDR3: CASSSGQWAYEQYF
J: TRBJ2-2; size: .; V: TRBV6-6; CDR3: CATVWREKTGELFF
J: TRBJ2-6; size: .; V: TRBV15; CDR3: CATSREPPGAGANVLTF
J: TRBJ1-2; size: .; V: TRBV5-5; CDR3: CASSLLGTGDGRGYTF
J: TRBJ2-3; size: .; V: TRBV5-1; CDR3: CASSLTLAGGSGNTQYF
J: TRBJ2-1; size: .; V: TRBV7-2; CDR3: CASSRLAASYNEQFF
J: TRBJ2-7; size: .; V: TRBV7-2; CDR3: CASSLGGGYEQYF
J: TRBJ1-1; size: .; V: TRBV9; CDR3: CASSVGGQPNTEAFF
J: TRBJ1-2; size: .; V: TRBV6-1; CDR3: CASSDTGTGLGYTF
J: TRBJ2-1; size: .; V: TRBV25-1; CDR3: CASSEFGTSDHEQFF
J: TRBJ1-2; size: .; V: TRBV10-3; CDR3: CALKGQGPSGYTF
J: TRBJ1-1; size: .; V: TRBV11-2; CDR3: CASSITGSNTEAFF
J: TRBJ1-1; size: .; V: TRBV5-5; CDR3: CASSLGRSLNTEAFF
J: TRBJ2-3; size: .; V: TRBV29-1; CDR3: CSVEEWLAGGDTQYF
J: TRBJ1-4; size: .; V: TRBV7-9; CDR3: CASSLYRFREAGDEKLFF
J: TRBJ2-3; size: .; V: TRBV6-5; CDR3: CASSGQGADTQYF